The sequence of this T cell receptor beta chain was determined in a study of identical twins. Study-level results: Invariant MAIT and iNKT cells may have partly biased zero-insertion analyses.

With template switching, a universal primer site was added, and the cDNA carried unique molecular identifiers. Via MiXCR, TCRdb re-called the 5' RACE reads, giving one row per CDR3 protein. The sample records more than 600,000 distinct CDR3 sequences, about 20% being singletons. This clonotype was observed a handful of times. Its antigen is still unknown. V was trimmed by 6 bases and J by 4 bases, leaving 15 bases between them. Germline-derived CDR1 and CDR2 are MNHEY and SVGEGT. This CDR3 is 15 amino acids long. Healthy Caucasians alone served as donors. Separately, the same data were catalogued under a study of T cells expressing NK-cell markers.

The sample comprised PBMCs. The V call is TRBV6-2 or TRBV6-3, the J call TRBJ2-2, with D perhaps matching TRBD1 (5 bases). The source of this sequence is a woman under 30 in good health. CDR3 sequence reads: CASSLQVQSTGELFF. In DNA form, the CDR3 reads TGTGCCAGCAGCCTACAGGTGCAGAGCACCGGGGAGCTGTTTTTT.